Listed here is a single T cell receptor (beta chain). What this receptor recognizes is not known. The sample holds no much larger clone one base away, and base qualities are not on file. The sample originates from a study of blood T cell repertoires in COVID-19 (dated by TCRdb to the early 2020s). Describing the broader study: Samples covering the acute and convalescent phases of COVID-19 were provided by collaborators in the United States, Italy and Spain. The material from the prospective study consisted of cDNA or gDNA derived from T cells, B-cell-depleted T cells, or PBMCs. Samples came from the ongoing ImmuneRACE study (first 160 participants) plus 1,254 subjects from 6 global collaborators. A de-identified subject ID, COVID-19 status, age in years and sex were almost always included in the sample metadata. Where available, HLA class I and class II types were obtained from metadata supplied by the sample provider rather than from assay-based typing. The dataset comprised deeply sampled blood TCRbeta repertoires from subjects exposed to, actively infected with, or recovered from COVID-19. The repertoires were released in a freely available public database meant as a resource for research on the immune response to SARS-CoV-2.

The immunoSEQ Assay, a bias-controlled multiplex PCR, was used to amplify TCRbeta CDR3 regions from genomic DNA. The study's processing was this. The number of nucleated cells in each sample was estimated by amplification of reference gene primers within the assay. To quantify the absolute abundance of each unique TCRbeta CDR3 rearrangement, sequence reads were collapsed and filtered. For each sample, productive Simpson clonality was calculated as the square root of Simpson's diversity index across productive rearrangements. TCRdb limited this immuneACCESS table to in-frame rearrangements with V and J called. A share of clones is missing; checked studies link under half to unresolved V genes, and the rest is unexplained. D and trimming were read from the DNA, whereas the V and J calls and clone size are those reported in that table. The sample profile shows approximately 300,000 clones; roughly 80% of them were found once. The top ten constitute about a sixth of the sample.

Broader findings and caveats from the paper: Clinical and demographic metadata were provided uncurated, with the amount varying by source and participant.

At one collaborating source in Seattle, patients were enrolled during active infection and were followed longitudinally through the course of disease. Collaborating institutions collected whole blood in K2EDTA tubes following their own protocols. For TCRbeta analysis, collaborator samples were shipped as frozen whole blood, as isolated PBMCs, or as DNA extracted from either sample type. From its cysteine to its phenylalanine, the CDR3 spans 12 amino acids. Only the CDR3 DNA stays, 36 bases, in frame from base 1. A distance of 11 bases separates the germline ends of V and J, which lose 2 bases and 10 bases respectively. CDR1 SGHDN and CDR2 FVKESK are derived from the germline V gene.

Specimen: peripheral blood. This TCR was recovered from a person between 65 and 80 years old with COVID-19, enrolled during active disease. The chain links TRBV14 with TRBJ1-1, with TRBD1 as a weak D call on 5 bases. The CDR3 has the sequence CASSQTGRGAFF. The DNA is TGTGCCAGCAGCCAAACGGGGAGGGGAGCTTTCTTT.